Shown below are 10 T cell receptor beta chains from a single sample sequenced in a study of T cells after yellow fever vaccination. TCRdb called the 5' RACE reads again in MiXCR, with one record for every CDR3 protein. This sample yields 250,000 to 350,000 distinct CDR3 sequences, of which 8.7% are seen a single time; around 3.5% belongs to the top ten. The sequencing here drew on CD4+ T cells sorted from PBMCs, taken 5 days after the yellow fever booster vaccination. These receptors came from a man aged 18 to 29 who received the YFV17D yellow fever vaccine.

This clonotype has ten or more counts. The chain is built from TRBV4-2 and TRBJ2-5; 9 bases are a match to TRBD2. The CDR3 covers 17 residues. CDR1 and CDR2 from the germline V gene are LGHNA and YNFKEQ. J was trimmed by 6 bases and V by 0 bases; bases with no gene match: 11. CDR3 coding DNA: TGTGCCAGCAGCCAAGACTCTCAGCGGGGGGAACACCAGACCCAGTACTTC. Protein sequence: CASSQDSQRGEHQTQYF.

This clonotype was recorded a few times. J is TRBJ1-3 and V is TRBV20-1; D ambiguous. Trimming removed 0 bases at V and 8 bases at J, with 14 bases between. The CDR3 is 14 amino acids. The germline gives CDR1 DFQATT, CDR2 SNEGSKA (reference sequence). The CDR3 spells CSARDQASGYTIYF. In DNA, the CDR3 is TGCAGTGCTAGAGATCAGGCGAGTGGGTACACCATATATTTT.

This clonotype has a count of ten or more. The chain uses TRBV5-6 and TRBJ1-3, with D perhaps TRBD1 (6 bases). V was cut by 2 bases and J by 4 bases, with 10 bases left in between. This CDR3 is built from 14 residues. Germline-derived CDR1 and CDR2 are SGHDT and YYEEEE. The CDR3 spells CASSFGTPGNTIYF. CDR3 coding DNA: TGTGCCAGCAGCTTCGGGACACCGGGAAACACCATATATTTT.

There are a few counts of this clonotype. The chain uses TRBV5-5 and TRBJ2-4; 10 bases agree with TRBD1. The CDR3 covers 15 residues. The germline V gene has CDR1 SGHKS and CDR2 YYEKEE (reference sequence). V shed 6 bases, J shed 7 bases, and the junction held 10 bases outside the gene matches. The CDR3 DNA follows: TGTGCCAGCAACCTCTTAGGGACAGGGGACAACATTCAGTACTTC. Amino acid sequence: CASNLLGTGDNIQYF.

This clonotype was recorded a few times. The chain uses TRBV6-2 or TRBV6-3 and TRBJ2-1, with 11 bases identical to TRBD2. The CDR3 is made up of 16 amino acids. CDR1 and CDR2 (germline): MNHEY, SVGEGT. The trim removed 6 bases at V and 5 bases at J, leaving 9 bases unmatched. The CDR3 here is CASRAYGTSGNNEQFF. The DNA for the CDR3 is TGTGCCAGCAGAGCTTATGGGACTAGCGGAAACAATGAGCAGTTCTTC.

This clonotype was counted a few times. J is TRBJ1-5 and V is TRBV10-3; D unresolved. Germline V gives CDR1 ENHRY, CDR2 SYGVKD. The CDR3 runs 14 residues. Trimming shortened V by 4 bases and J by 7 bases, and 14 bases separated the two germline ends. DNA for the CDR3: TGTGCCATCAGTGTACCTGGAGTGGGCCAGCCCCAGCATTTT. Encoded protein: CAISVPGVGQPQHF.

The chain joins TRBV11-2 to TRBJ1-2, with unresolved D. Germline lookup yields CDR1 SGHAT and CDR2 FQNNGV. There are 18 residues in the CDR3. V was shortened by 5 bases and J by 4 bases, with 26 bases between the two germline ends. The CDR3 DNA follows: TGTGCCAGCAGCCTATCCTCGCACTACGGCGAAGAAGGCTATGGCTACACCTTC. Translation: CASSLSSHYGEEGYGYTF.

A few counts support this clonotype. The rearrangement uses TRBV24-1 and TRBJ2-1, with TRBD2 matching over 11 bases. The germline V gene has CDR1 KGHDR and CDR2 SFDVKD. The CDR3 length is 20 residues. With 4 bases clipped from V and 0 bases from J, the junction kept 13 bases outside the gene matches. The CDR3 reads CATSEPRPLAGGFSYNEQFF. The CDR3 region has the DNA TGTGCCACCAGTGAACCCCGACCCCTAGCGGGGGGATTCTCCTACAATGAGCAGTTCTTC.

This sequence joins TRBV24-1 and TRBJ2-4; 8 bases are a match to TRBD2. J was trimmed by 1 base and V by 8 bases; bases with no gene match: 9. The CDR3 is made up of 16 amino acids. Germline V CDR1 and CDR2: KGHDR, SFDVKD. The CDR3 bases are TGTGCCACCACCCCCCCCCGGGGGGGGGCCAAAAACATTCAGTACTTC. This translates into CATTPPRGGAKNIQYF.

The V call is TRBV5-5, the J call TRBJ1-5; 7 nucleotides agree with TRBD1. Trimming at V came to 4 bases and at J to 3 bases, leaving 4 bases not matched to a gene. The CDR3 loop spans 14 amino acids. Germline V gives CDR1 SGHKS, CDR2 YYEKEE (reference sequence). CDR3 protein: CASSKDRYNQPQHF. CDR3 bases: TGTGCCAGCAGCAAGGACAGGTACAATCAGCCCCAGCATTTT.